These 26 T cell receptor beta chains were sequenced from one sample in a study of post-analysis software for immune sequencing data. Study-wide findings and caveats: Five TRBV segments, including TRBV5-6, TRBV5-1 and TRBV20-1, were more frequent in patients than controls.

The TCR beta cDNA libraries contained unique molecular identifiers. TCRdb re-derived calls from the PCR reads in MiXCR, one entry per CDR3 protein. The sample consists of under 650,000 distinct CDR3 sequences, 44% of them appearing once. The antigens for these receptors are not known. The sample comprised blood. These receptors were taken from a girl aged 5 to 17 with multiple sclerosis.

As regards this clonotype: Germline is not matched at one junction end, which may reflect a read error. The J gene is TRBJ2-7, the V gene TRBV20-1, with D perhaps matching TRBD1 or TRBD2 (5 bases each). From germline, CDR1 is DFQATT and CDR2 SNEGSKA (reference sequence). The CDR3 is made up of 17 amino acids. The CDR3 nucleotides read TGCGGTGCTAGAGCAAAGAGGTGGGGGACGAGGTCCTATGAGCAGTACTTC. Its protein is CGARAKRWGTRSYEQYF.

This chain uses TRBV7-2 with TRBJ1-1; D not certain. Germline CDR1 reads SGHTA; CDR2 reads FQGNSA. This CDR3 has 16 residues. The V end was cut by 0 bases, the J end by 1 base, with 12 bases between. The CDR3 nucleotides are TGTGCCAGCAGCTTAGCGGGTCCAGCCGCGAACACTGAAGCTTTCTTT. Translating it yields CASSLAGPAANTEAFF.

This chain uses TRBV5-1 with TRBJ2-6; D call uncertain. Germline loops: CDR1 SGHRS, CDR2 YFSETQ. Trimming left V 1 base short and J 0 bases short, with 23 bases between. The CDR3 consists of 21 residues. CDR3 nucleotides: TGCGCCAGCAGCTTGCCATCGAGCATCACTAAAGGAACCTCTGGGGCCAACGTCCTGACTTTC. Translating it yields CASSLPSSITKGTSGANVLTF.

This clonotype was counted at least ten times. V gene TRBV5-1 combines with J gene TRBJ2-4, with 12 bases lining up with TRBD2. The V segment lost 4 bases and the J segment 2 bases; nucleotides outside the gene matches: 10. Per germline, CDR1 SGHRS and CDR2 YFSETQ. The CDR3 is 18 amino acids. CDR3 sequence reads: CASSNPSGGGRTKNIQYF. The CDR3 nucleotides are TGCGCCAGCAGCAACCCTAGCGGGGGGGGCCGGACCAAAAACATTCAGTACTTC.

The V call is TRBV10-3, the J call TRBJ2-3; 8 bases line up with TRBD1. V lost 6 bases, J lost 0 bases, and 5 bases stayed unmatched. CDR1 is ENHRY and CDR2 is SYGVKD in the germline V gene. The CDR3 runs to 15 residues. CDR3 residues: CAIRGDRPSTDTQYF. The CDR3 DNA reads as TGTGCCATCAGGGGGGACAGGCCCAGCACAGATACGCAGTATTTT.

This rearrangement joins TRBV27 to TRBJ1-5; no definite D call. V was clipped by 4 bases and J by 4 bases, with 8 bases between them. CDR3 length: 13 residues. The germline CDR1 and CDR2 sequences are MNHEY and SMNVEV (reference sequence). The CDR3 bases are TGTGCCAGCAGTTGGTCGGAGAATCAGCCCCAGCATTTT. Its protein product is CASSWSENQPQHF.

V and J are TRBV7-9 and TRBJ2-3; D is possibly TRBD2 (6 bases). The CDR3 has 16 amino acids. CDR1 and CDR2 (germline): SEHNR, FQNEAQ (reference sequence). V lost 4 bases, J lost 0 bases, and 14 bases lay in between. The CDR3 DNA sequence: TGTGCCAGCAGCTATTTGCTGGGGGGTAGCACAGATACGCAGTATTTT. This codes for CASSYLLGGSTDTQYF.

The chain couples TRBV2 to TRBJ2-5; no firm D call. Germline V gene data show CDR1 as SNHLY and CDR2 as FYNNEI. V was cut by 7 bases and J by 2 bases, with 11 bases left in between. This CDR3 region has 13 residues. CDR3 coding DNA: TGTGCCAGCATCCCCGTGGAGCAAGAGACCCAGTACTTC. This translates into CASIPVEQETQYF.

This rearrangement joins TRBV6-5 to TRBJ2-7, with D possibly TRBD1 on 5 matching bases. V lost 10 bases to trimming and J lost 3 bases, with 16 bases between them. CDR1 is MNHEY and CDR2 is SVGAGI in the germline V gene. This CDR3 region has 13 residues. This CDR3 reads CATHLLGHYEQYF. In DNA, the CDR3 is TGTGCCACCCACCTATTGGGGCACTACGAGCAGTACTTC.

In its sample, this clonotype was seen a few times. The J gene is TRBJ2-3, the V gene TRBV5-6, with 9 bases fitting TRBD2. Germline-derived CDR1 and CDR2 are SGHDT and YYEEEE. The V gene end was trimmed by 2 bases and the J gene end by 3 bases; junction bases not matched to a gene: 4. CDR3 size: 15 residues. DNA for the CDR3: TGTGCCAGCAGCTTTATTAGCGGGAGTACAGATACGCAGTATTTT. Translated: CASSFISGSTDTQYF. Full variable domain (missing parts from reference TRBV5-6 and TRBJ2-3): DAGVTQSPTHLIKTRGQQVTLRCSPKSGHDTVSWYQQALGQGPQFIFQYYEEEERQRGNFPDRFSGHQFPNYSSELNVNALLLGDSALYLCASSFISGSTDTQYFGPGTRLTVL.

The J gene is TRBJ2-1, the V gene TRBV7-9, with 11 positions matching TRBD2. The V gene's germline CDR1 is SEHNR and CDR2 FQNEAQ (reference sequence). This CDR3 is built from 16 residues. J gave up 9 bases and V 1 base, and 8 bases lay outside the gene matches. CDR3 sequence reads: CASSLVTSGSPGEQFF. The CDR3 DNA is TGTGCCAGCAGCTTAGTTACTAGCGGGAGTCCTGGTGAGCAGTTCTTC.

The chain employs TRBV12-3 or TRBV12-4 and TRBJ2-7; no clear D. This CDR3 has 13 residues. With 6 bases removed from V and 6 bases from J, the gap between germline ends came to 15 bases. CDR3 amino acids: CASSTQRNSEQYF. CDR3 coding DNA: TGTGCCAGCAGCACACAGAGAAATAGCGAGCAGTACTTC.

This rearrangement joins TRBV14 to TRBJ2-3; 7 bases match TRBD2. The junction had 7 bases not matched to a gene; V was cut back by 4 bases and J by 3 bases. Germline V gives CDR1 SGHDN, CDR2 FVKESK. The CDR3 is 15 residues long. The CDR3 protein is CASSLYGGGTDTQYF. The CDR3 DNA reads TGTGCCAGCAGCCTTTATGGCGGGGGAACAGATACGCAGTATTTT. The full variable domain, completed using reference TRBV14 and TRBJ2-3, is EAGVTQFPSHSVIEKGQTVTLRCDPISGHDNLYWYRRVMGKEIKFLLHFVKESKQDESGMPNNRFLAERTGGTYSTLKVQPAELEDSGVYFCASSLYGGGTDTQYFGPGTRLTVL.

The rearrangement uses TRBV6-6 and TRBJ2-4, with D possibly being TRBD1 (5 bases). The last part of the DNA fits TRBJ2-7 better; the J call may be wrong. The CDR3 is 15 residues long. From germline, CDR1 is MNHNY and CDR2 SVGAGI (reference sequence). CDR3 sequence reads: CASSYTAGLYYEQYF. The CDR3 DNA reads TGTGCCAGCAGTTACACGGCAGGGCTTTACTACGAGCAGTACTTC.

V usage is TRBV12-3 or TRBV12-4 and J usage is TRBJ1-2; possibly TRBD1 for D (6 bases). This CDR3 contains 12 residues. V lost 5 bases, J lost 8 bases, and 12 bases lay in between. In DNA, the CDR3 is TGTGCCAGCAGTGCGACAGGTGACGGCTACACCTTC. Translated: CASSATGDGYTF.

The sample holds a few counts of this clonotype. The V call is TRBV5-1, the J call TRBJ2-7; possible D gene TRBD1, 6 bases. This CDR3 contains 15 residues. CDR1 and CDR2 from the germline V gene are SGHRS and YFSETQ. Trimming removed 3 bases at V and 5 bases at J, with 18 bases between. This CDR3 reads CASSSTGTADNEQYF. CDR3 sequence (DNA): TGCGCCAGCAGCTCTACAGGGACGGCAGACAACGAGCAGTACTTC.

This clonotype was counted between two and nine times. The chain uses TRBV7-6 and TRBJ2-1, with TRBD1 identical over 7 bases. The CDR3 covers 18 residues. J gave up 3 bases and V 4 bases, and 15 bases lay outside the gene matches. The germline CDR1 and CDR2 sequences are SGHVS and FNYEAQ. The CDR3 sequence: CASSSRAGQGENYNEQFF. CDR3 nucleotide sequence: TGTGCCAGCAGCTCCCGCGCTGGGCAGGGGGAAAACTACAATGAGCAGTTCTTC.

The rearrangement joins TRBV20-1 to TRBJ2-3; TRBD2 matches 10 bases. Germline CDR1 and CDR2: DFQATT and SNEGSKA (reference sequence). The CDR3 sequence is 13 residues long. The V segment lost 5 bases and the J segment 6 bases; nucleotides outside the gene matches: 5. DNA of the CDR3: TGCAGTGCTGTCCTAGCGGGAGCCGATACGCAGTATTTT. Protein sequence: CSAVLAGADTQYF.

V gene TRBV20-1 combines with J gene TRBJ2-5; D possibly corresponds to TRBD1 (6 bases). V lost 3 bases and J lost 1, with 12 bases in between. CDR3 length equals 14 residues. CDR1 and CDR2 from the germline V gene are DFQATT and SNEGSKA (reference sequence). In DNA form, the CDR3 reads TGCAGTGCTAGTCCGGGACAAACCCAAGAGACCCAGTACTTC. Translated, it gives CSASPGQTQETQYF.

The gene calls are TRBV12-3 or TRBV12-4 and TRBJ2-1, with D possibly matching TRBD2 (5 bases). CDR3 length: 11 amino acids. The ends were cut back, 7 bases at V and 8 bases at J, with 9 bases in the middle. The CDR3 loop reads CASNKGDEQFF. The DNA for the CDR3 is TGTGCCAGCAATAAGGGAGATGAGCAGTTCTTC.

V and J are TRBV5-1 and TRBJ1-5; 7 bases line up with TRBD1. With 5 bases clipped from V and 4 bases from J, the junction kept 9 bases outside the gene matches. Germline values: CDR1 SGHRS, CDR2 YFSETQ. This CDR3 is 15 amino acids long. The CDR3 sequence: CASRSGTAINQPQHF. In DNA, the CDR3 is TGCGCCAGCAGGTCCGGGACAGCGATTAATCAGCCCCAGCATTTT.

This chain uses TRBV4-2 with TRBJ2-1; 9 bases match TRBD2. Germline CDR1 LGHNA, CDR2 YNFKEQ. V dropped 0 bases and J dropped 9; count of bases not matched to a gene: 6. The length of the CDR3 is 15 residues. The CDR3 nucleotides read TGTGCCAGCAGCCAAGATTGGGCGGGGGGGCTTGAGCAGTTCTTC. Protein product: CASSQDWAGGLEQFF.

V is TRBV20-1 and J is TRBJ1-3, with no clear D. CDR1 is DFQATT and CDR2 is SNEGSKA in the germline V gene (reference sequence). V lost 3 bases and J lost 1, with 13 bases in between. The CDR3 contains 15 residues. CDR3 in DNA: TGCAGTGCTAGCGAACGAGAGCGGTCTGGAAACACCATATATTTT. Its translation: CSASERERSGNTIYF.

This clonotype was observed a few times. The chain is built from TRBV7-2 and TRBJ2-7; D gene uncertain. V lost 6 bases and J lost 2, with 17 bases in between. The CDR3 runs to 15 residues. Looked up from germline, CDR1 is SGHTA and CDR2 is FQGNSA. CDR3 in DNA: TGTGCCAGCAGTCGTCTTATTGACGGAACCTACGAGCAGTACTTC. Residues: CASSRLIDGTYEQYF.

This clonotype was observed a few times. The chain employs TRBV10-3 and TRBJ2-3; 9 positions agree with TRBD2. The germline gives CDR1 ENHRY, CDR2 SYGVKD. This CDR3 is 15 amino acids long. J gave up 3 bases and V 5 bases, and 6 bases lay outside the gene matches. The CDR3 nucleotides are TGTGCCATCAGTACAGCGGGAGGAAATACAGATACGCAGTATTTT. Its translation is CAISTAGGNTDTQYF.

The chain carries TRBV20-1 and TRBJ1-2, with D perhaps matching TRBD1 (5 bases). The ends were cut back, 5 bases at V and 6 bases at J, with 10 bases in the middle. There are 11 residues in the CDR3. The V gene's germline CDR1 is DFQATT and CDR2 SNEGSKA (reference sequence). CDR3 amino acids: CSAYGGNGYTF. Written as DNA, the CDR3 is TGCAGTGCTTATGGGGGGAATGGCTACACCTTC.